Sequencing of this T cell receptor beta chain was carried out in a study of PD-1 blockade in classical Hodgkin lymphoma. General study results and limits: It was CD4+ TCR diversity, not CD8+, that rose significantly by C4D1. Healthy donors were reported to have higher baseline TCR diversity than newly diagnosed patients. Undefined causes, possibly disease activity or prior therapy, underlie the repertoire differences.

After autologous stem cell transplantation all patients relapsed, and prior brentuximab vedotin exposure differed between cohorts. Patients' outcomes at their best amounted to complete response, partial response or progressive disease. The protocol was immunoSEQ multiplex PCR, while the TCRdb copy is restricted to in-frame clones and leaves out a portion. The sample lists more than 10,000 clones; about four fifths were seen once. Concerning this clone: Its antigen remains unknown.

This CDR3 has 17 amino acids. Germline CDR1 and CDR2: SGHNT and YYREEE (reference sequence). With 4 bases clipped from V and 0 bases from J, the junction kept 7 bases outside the gene matches. The receptor's source is a human donor with classical Hodgkin lymphoma. This chain joins TRBV5-4 and TRBJ2-5; 12 positions match TRBD2. Sequencing was performed on peripheral blood mononuclear cells (PBMCs), taken at baseline. CDR3 amino acids: CASSRGLAGLYQETQYF. The CDR3 DNA reads as TGTGCCAGCAGCCGTGGACTAGCGGGGCTGTACCAAGAGACCCAGTACTTC.